The clone carrying this TCR beta chain has just a few counts. Antigen unknown. This sample stems from a study of T cell repertoires in cytomegalovirus infection. Points from the study as a whole: Ex vivo, HLA-C-restricted CMV-specific TCR beta clonotypes prevailed over the rest of the response. People with CMV and the relevant HLA were identified by cumulative public TCR beta family frequency.

TCRdb reprocessed the reads with MiXCR, giving one entry per CDR3 protein. The repertoire has 650,000 to 900,000 distinct CDR3 sequences, around a third of them found once; the top ten carry 9.5% to 15%. This specimen was cultured CD8+ T cells from PBMCs, taken from culture after CMV antigen stimulation. This clonotype was sampled from a human donor in good health (CMV status not recorded). Some clones in this sample may be carry-over from other donors' samples.

The CDR3 protein is CASSLGSGAWGNEQFF. As DNA, the CDR3 is TGTGCCAGCAGTTTAGGTAGCGGGGCTTGGGGGAATGAGCAGTTCTTC. The chain employs TRBV27 and TRBJ2-1; 8 positions match TRBD2. This CDR3 comprises 16 residues. With V trimmed by 2 bases and J by 7 bases, 10 bases remained unmatched. The germline CDR1 and CDR2 sequences are MNHEY and SMNVEV (reference sequence).